This T cell receptor beta chain was retrieved from a study of shared clonotypes between healthy human individuals (TCRdb year 2020). A note on the overall study: The cohort included a few men and a couple of women between 18 and 49 years of age. For each donor, CD4 naive and CD4 memory were each run on three plates, CD8 naive on two plates, and CD8 memory on one plate. To estimate repertoire size and how much clonotype sharing occurs between individuals, the study deeply sequenced the blood TCR repertoires of 5 or 6 healthy adults. Libraries were prepared and TCR repertoires were sequenced by different laboratories using diverse techniques, in order to increase sequencing depth and limit assay-specific biases. Between about 0.94 and 8.9 billion PBMCs per donor were obtained by leukapheresis. Study-level results and caveats: Clonotypes shared by all four sorted-subset donors showed higher generation probabilities than non-shared clonotypes. Rarefaction of sorted-subset datasets indicated incomplete sequencing despite the large sequencing depth. When several donors were compared, the shared fraction of clonotypes was around 4.6% for naive CD4, less than 4% for naive CD8, roughly 2.3% for memory CD4, and 0.3% to 0.5% for memory CD8. Only blood was sampled, and tissue TCR repertoires likely differ from those in blood. Estimated clonotype richness was generally larger for naive than for memory subsets. The genetic and exposure-history diversity represented was limited by the small number of donors. Pairwise subsampling led to the expectation that sequencing depth would affect the degree of clonotype sharing among donors.

CD8 naive samples consisted of CD45RO-negative cells that were positively selected for CCR7, yielding a CD45RA+CCR7+ population without TemRA cells. Healthy HIV-negative adults with no recently reported acute infections or vaccinations were included as donors. Only Caucasian adults living in Nashville, Tennessee, USA were represented among the donors. After blood collection by leukapheresis, PBMCs were isolated using Ficoll-Histopaque density gradient centrifugation and then cryopreserved in the vapor phase of liquid nitrogen. Purity and quantity of every magnetically sorted T cell population were checked by analytical flow cytometry. Each sorted fraction had its genomic DNA isolated and then quantified by UV absorbance on a Nanodrop 2000c. Concerning this clone itself: The target of this receptor is not known. Base qualities were left out, and no much larger clone turns up one base away.

Using the deep immunoSEQ assay, TCR CDR3 regions were amplified from genomic DNA by multiplex PCR. Extracted genomic DNA from each cell subset was distributed evenly across all wells of several immunoSEQ 96-well plates, and each plate was treated as a replicate. Each replicate PCR for sorted subsets received 150 to 250 ng genomic DNA, equal to tens of thousands of T cell genomes. Purified libraries were quantified with a Qubit 3.0 fluorometer, sized on a Bioanalyzer 2100, and re-quantified with the KAPA Library Quantification kit. Every immunoSEQ 96-well plate was sequenced on a dedicated single-read 150-cycle Illumina NextSeq 550 flow cell. Turning to the authors' computational methods: The immunoSEQ output contained only junctional sequences without quality scores, so filtering could not match that applied to full-length reads. Sequences were annotated with PyIR, a Python wrapper for IgBLAST v1.9, and V/J genes and CDR3 were assigned using IMGT germline references. Reads with weak V/J assignments (E-value above 1e-6), missing CDR3, stop codons, out-of-frame junctions, or ambiguous translated residues were removed. V3J clonotypes were defined as sequences sharing an identical inferred V gene, J gene, and CDR3 amino acid sequence. Percentage overlap between repertoires was calculated by dividing the number of shared unique clonotypes by the size of the smaller repertoire. RTK rarefaction, the Chao1 estimator, and Recon v2.1 estimates of unobserved clonotypes were used to assess repertoire richness. Generation probabilities for all TCRbeta clonotypes obtained by the gDNA method from a handful of donors were computed using OLGA. This immuneACCESS table, as held by TCRdb, lists in-frame sequences with V and J called but not all clones. Of the missing ones, under half trace to an unresolved V gene in checked studies; the others have no known cause. V, J and clone size are those of that table, while D and trimming were read from the DNA. The sample profile shows some 600,000 clones; approximately 96% of them were found once. The top ten clones comprise roughly 0.1% of the sample.

After removal of 7 bases from V and 4 bases from J, the junction retains 9 bases not matched to a gene. From the germline V gene, CDR1 is MNHNS and CDR2 is SASEGT. The CDR3 sequence holds 14 residues, the cysteine and phenylalanine included. CDR3 DNA only is kept here, 42 bases in frame from base 1. Material: naive CD8+ T cells sorted from blood. The sample's cell subset or site label, in plain terms: CD45RA+CCR7+. The chain joins TRBV6-1 to TRBJ2-7, and TRBD1 aligns with 8 junction nucleotides. The TCR was taken from a woman between 25 and 40 years old in good health. The nucleotide sequence is TGTGCCAGCAAGGACAGGGCTTTGGGTTACGAGCAGTACTTC. Translated, it gives CASKDRALGYEQYF.